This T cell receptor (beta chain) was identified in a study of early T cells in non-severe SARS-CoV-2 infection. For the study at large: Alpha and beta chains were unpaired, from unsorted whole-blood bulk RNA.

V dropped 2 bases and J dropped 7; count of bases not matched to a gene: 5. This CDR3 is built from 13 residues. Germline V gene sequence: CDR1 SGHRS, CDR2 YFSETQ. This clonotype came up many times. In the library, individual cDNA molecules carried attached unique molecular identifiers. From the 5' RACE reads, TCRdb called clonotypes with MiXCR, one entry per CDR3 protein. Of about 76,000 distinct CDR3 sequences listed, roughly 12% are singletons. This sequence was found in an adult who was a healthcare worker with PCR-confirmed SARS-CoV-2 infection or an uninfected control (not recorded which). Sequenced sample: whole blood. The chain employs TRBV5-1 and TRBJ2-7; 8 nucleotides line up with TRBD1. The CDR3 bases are TGCGCCAGCAGCTTAGGACAGGGTTGGGAGCAGTACTTC. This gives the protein CASSLGQGWEQYF.